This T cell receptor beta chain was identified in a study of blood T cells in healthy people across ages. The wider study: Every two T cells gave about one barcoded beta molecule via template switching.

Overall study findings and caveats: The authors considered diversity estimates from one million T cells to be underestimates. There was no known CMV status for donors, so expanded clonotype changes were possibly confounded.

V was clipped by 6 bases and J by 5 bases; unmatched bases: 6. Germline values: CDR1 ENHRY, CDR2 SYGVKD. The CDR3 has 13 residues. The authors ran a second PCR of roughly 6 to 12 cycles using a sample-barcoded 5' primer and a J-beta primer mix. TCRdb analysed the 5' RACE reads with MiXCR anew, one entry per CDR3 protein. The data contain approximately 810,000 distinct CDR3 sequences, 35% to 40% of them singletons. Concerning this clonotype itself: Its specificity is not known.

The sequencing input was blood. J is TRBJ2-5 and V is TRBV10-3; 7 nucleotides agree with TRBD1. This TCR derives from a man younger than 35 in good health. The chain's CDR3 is CAISLGGGETQYF. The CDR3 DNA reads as TGTGCCATCAGCCTAGGGGGCGGGGAGACCCAGTACTTC.